These 21 T cell receptor beta chains came from one sample sequenced in a study of metastatic and nonmetastatic thyroid tumors. TCRdb reanalyzed the PCR reads via MiXCR. The repertoire consists of roughly 27,000 clones, with roughly 23% occurring once and the leading ten covering just over 14%. Each patient came to thyroid surgery without any prior treatment (of any kind). The sequenced material came from blood. These receptors all come from a female donor with papillary thyroid cancer or a benign thyroid nodule (not recorded which). Some clones in this sample may be carry-over from other donors' samples.

The CDR3 sequence: CAWSVAGAGELFF. The DNA for the CDR3 is TGTGCCTGGAGTGTGGCGGGGGCCGGGGAGCTGTTTTTT. The rearrangement links TRBV30 to TRBJ2-2; the match to TRBD2 covers 7 bases. CDR1 is GTSNPN and CDR2 is SVGIG in the germline V gene (reference sequence). V dropped 0 bases and J dropped 6; count of bases not matched to a gene: 1. CDR3 size: 13 residues.

Judged by abundance, this clone is medium-sized. The chain employs TRBV19 and TRBJ2-7; D ambiguous. The V and J ends lost 3 bases and 6 bases respectively, with 9 bases between them. Germline V gene lookup returns CDR1 LNHDA and CDR2 SQIVND (reference sequence). The CDR3 is 12 amino acids. CDR3 in amino acids: CASSMGLGEQYF. The CDR3 region has the DNA TGTGCCAGTAGTATGGGCCTAGGCGAGCAGTACTTC.

This clone was detected many times. The chain uses TRBV10-3 and TRBJ2-1, with D perhaps TRBD2 (6 bases). V dropped 4 bases and J dropped 9 bases, with 13 bases sitting between them. The germline V gene has CDR1 ENHRY and CDR2 SYGVKD. This CDR3 is 13 amino acids long. The CDR3 bases are TGTGCCATCAGTGTTACTAGCTCGGGTGAGCAGTTCTTC. This sequence encodes CAISVTSSGEQFF.

This clone showed up many times. The chain couples TRBV7-6 to TRBJ1-5; no clear D. Deletions cut 3 bases from V and 1 base from J, with 7 bases between. This CDR3 contains 14 residues. CDR1 and CDR2 (germline): SGHVS, FNYEAQ. The CDR3 DNA follows: TGTGCCAGCAGCTTGGCCGGAAGCAATCAGCCCCAGCATTTT. Encoded protein: CASSLAGSNQPQHF.

This clone is medium-sized (0.01 to 0.1%) by share. The CDR3, as DNA: TGTGCCAGCAGTTTATACCGGCAGGGGGATGACGAGCAGTACTTC. The encoded protein is CASSLYRQGDDEQYF. V gene TRBV28 combines with J gene TRBJ2-7; TRBD1 aligns across 7 bases. Germline V gene lookup returns CDR1 MDHEN and CDR2 SYDVKM. CDR3 length: 15 amino acids. With 1 base clipped from V and 5 bases from J, the junction kept 8 bases outside the gene matches.

This clone came up many times. The chain joins TRBV7-6 to TRBJ2-7; TRBD2 aligns across 7 bases. The germline CDR1 and CDR2 sequences are SGHVS and FNYEAQ. This CDR3 is 14 amino acids long. The V and J ends lost 5 bases and 0 bases, in that order; junction bases with no gene match: 4. This CDR3 is CASSAGTNSYEQYF. The CDR3 DNA reads as TGTGCCAGCAGCGCCGGGACTAACTCCTACGAGCAGTACTTC.

By sample fraction, this clone is medium-sized (0.01 to 0.1%). The rearrangement uses TRBV6-4 and TRBJ1-6; D ambiguous. Germline CDR1 is MRHNA and CDR2 is SNTAGT. The length of the CDR3 is 13 residues. Trimming pared 2 bases from V and 5 bases from J, leaving 4 bases between. The CDR3 DNA is TGTGCCAGCAGTGACAGGGATAATTCACCCCTCCACTTT. It encodes CASSDRDNSPLHF.

This clone is a singleton in its sample. The V call is TRBV19, the J call TRBJ1-5, with a weak D call TRBD1 (5 bases). Trimming took 3 bases from V and 1 from J, leaving 13 bases between them. Germline V gene data show CDR1 as LNHDA and CDR2 as SQIVND (reference sequence). The CDR3 is made up of 16 amino acids. In nucleotides, the CDR3 is TGTGCCAGTAGTATGGAGGCAGGGAGGAGCAATCAGCCCCAGCATTTT. It is translated as CASSMEAGRSNQPQHF.

This clone was counted a few times. This chain joins TRBV28 and TRBJ1-3; D call uncertain. V was trimmed by 7 bases and J by 0 bases, leaving 4 bases between them. CDR1 and CDR2 (germline): MDHEN, SYDVKM. The CDR3 consists of 12 residues. This chain's CDR3 is CASIDSGNTIYF. The CDR3 DNA sequence: TGTGCCAGCATCGACTCTGGAAACACCATATATTTT.

This sequence joins TRBV5-1 and TRBJ1-6; no clear D gene. The ends were cut back, 0 bases at V and 1 base at J, with 5 bases in the middle. Germline V gene data show CDR1 as SGHRS and CDR2 as YFSETQ. The CDR3 has 15 amino acids. In nucleotides, the CDR3 is TGCGCCAGCAGCTTGGAAGAATCCTATAATTCACCCCTCCACTTT. Residues: CASSLEESYNSPLHF.

This clone was observed at least ten times. The chain has TRBV20-1 and TRBJ2-1, with 7 bases identical to TRBD2. Germline assignment: CDR1 DFQATT and CDR2 SNEGSKA (reference sequence). The CDR3 runs 13 residues. With V trimmed by 1 base and J by 11 bases, 8 bases remained unmatched. Here the CDR3 DNA reads TGCAGTGCTAGAGTACCCACTAGCGTGCAGCAGTTCTTC. As protein: CSARVPTSVQQFF.

This clone was detected once. The rearrangement joins TRBV7-6 to TRBJ2-1; 8 nucleotides align to TRBD2. Germline CDR1 and CDR2: SGHVS and FNYEAQ. V was clipped by 3 bases and J by 4 bases; unmatched bases: 11. The CDR3 has 17 amino acids. Written as DNA, the CDR3 is TGTGCCAGCAGCTTGGCTCTGGCGGGAGGTCTTTACAATGAGCAGTTCTTC. As protein: CASSLALAGGLYNEQFF.

In this sample, this clone turned up many times. The V and J genes are TRBV5-1 and TRBJ2-3; TRBD2 might be the D (5 bases). Germline-derived CDR1 and CDR2 are SGHRS and YFSETQ. The ends were cut back, 0 bases at V and 2 bases at J, with 10 bases in the middle. The CDR3 length is 15 residues. CDR3 sequence: CASSLGTSTTDTQYF. The CDR3 bases are TGCGCCAGCAGCTTGGGGACTTCTACCACAGATACGCAGTATTTT. Full variable domain (outside the CDR3, taken from reference TRBV5-1 and TRBJ2-3): KAGVTQTPRYLIKTRGQQVTLSCSPISGHRSVSWYQQTPGQGLQFLFEYFSETQRNKGNFPGRFSGRQFSNSRSEMNVSTLELGDSALYLCASSLGTSTTDTQYFGPGTRLTVL.

This clone appeared many times. The rearrangement joins TRBV12-3 or TRBV12-4 to TRBJ1-1; D is undetermined. Trimming pared 2 bases from V and 3 bases from J, leaving 10 bases between. The CDR3 totals 14 residues. The CDR3 region has the DNA TGTGCCAGCAGTTTATACGGGGTTGACACTGAAGCTTTCTTT. Translated, it gives CASSLYGVDTEAFF.

A few counts support this clone. The junction departs from the called germline gene at one end, perhaps through a read error. The V call is TRBV6-2 or TRBV6-3, the J call TRBJ2-3, with D unresolved. The CDR3 is 15 amino acids. Germline V gives CDR1 MNHEY, CDR2 SVGEGT. This chain's CDR3 is CAISYTIGSTDTQYF. The CDR3 DNA is TGTGCCATCAGTTACACTATCGGGAGCACAGATACGCAGTATTTT.

This clone was observed many times. A read error is possible here, since a much larger clone lies one base away. Other DNA sequences in the same sample also yield this CDR3. CDR3 nucleotides: TGTGCCAGCAGTCCCTTGTTGAGACAGAACACTGAAGCCTTCTTT. This gives the protein CASSPLLRQNTEAFF. The J gene is TRBJ1-1, the V gene TRBV2; maybe TRBD1 (5 bases). The CDR3 extends over 15 amino acids. CDR1 is SNHLY and CDR2 is FYNNEI in the germline V gene.

There are many counts of this clone. Just one base apart from a much larger clone, this may be a read error. The sample carries other DNA sequences with the same CDR3. The J gene is TRBJ1-2, the V gene TRBV12-3 or TRBV12-4; D is perhaps TRBD1 (6 bases). Between the trimmed V and J ends, which lost 6 bases and 4 bases, there was a span of 18 bases. This CDR3 is 15 amino acids long. This CDR3 reads CASRRGGGGTYGYTF. The CDR3, as DNA: TGTGCCAGCAGGCGAGGGGGAGGGGGGACCTATGGCTACACCTTC.

This clone was counted at least ten times. The chain recombines TRBV28 with TRBJ2-1, with D hard to call. Germline V gives CDR1 MDHEN, CDR2 SYDVKM. Trimming shortened V by 2 bases and J by 5 bases, and 10 bases separated the two germline ends. This CDR3 has 14 residues. CDR3 amino acids: CASSLGPPNNEQFF. The CDR3 region has the DNA TGTGCCAGCAGTTTAGGACCCCCCAACAATGAGCAGTTCTTC.

There are a few counts of this clone. V and J are TRBV6-5 and TRBJ1-2, with a possible D match to TRBD1 (5 bases). The V end lost 11 bases, the J end lost 3 bases, and 7 bases lay between the germline ends. The CDR3 extends over 10 amino acids. Germline V gene sequence: CDR1 MNHEY, CDR2 SVGAGI. Here the CDR3 DNA reads TGTGCCTCGGGGGACTATGGCTACACCTTC. This sequence encodes CASGDYGYTF.

By share of the sample, this clone is medium-sized. The gene calls are TRBV6-1 and TRBJ1-2; weak D call: TRBD1 (6 bases). The germline V gene has CDR1 MNHNS and CDR2 SASEGT. The CDR3 runs 15 residues. V lost 1 base, J lost 4 bases, and 13 bases lay in between. The CDR3 DNA reads as TGTGCCAGCAGTGAAGGGGTAGGACAGCTCTATGGCTACACCTTC. Translated, it gives CASSEGVGQLYGYTF.

This chain uses TRBV2 with TRBJ1-5; TRBD1 might be the D (6 bases). The germline V and J ends were trimmed by 5 bases and 13 bases, with 21 bases remaining between them. Germline lookup yields CDR1 SNHLY and CDR2 FYNNEI. There are 14 residues in the CDR3. The CDR3 coding sequence is TGTGCCAGCAGTTGGGACAATAGCAATCAGTCACAGCATTTT. Translation: CASSWDNSNQSQHF.